This record covers a single T cell receptor beta chain. Its antigen is currently unknown. Profiled with immunoSEQ multiplex PCR; TCRdb holds only in-frame clones, not every one. This table has 2 million to 2.5 million clones, approximately 93% appearing once. This sample stems from a study of shared clonotypes between healthy human individuals. Study background: Three plates were used per donor for CD4 naive, three for CD4 memory, two for CD8 naive and one for CD8 memory. Points from the study as a whole: Estimated richness values were generally larger in naive subsets than in memory subsets.

CDR1 and CDR2 from the germline V gene are SGHDT and YYEEEE. This CDR3 region has 16 residues. V was clipped by 0 bases and J by 3 bases, with 16 bases between them. Sequenced sample: naive CD4+ T cells from PBMCs. As for subset: CD45RA+ positively selected. The source is a man between 18 and 35 years old in good health. Some clones in this sample may be carry-over from other donors' samples. The chain combines TRBV5-6 with TRBJ2-7; no clear D gene. CDR3: CASSLVDVPNRYEQYF. The CDR3 DNA sequence: TGTGCCAGCAGCTTGGTTGATGTTCCAAACCGCTACGAGCAGTACTTC.